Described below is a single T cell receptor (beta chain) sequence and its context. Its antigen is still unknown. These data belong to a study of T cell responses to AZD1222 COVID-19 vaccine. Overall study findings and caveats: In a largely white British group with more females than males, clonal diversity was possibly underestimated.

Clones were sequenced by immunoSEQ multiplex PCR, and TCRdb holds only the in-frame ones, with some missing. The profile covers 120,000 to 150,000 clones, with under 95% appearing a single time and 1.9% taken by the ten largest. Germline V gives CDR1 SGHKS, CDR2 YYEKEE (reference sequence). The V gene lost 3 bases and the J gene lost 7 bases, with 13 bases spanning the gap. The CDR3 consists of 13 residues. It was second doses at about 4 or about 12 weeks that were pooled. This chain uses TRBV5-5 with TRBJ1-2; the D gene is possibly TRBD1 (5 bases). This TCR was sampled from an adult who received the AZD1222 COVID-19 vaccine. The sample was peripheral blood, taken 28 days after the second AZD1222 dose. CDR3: CASSSVGGRGYTF. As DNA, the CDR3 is TGTGCCAGCAGCTCGGTTGGGGGACGTGGCTACACCTTC.